This T cell receptor beta chain came from a study of blood T cell repertoires in COVID-19 (dated by TCRdb to about 2020). At the level of the whole study: Collaborator samples came from the United States, Italy and Spain and covered acute and convalescent phases of COVID-19. The prospective study material was composed of cDNA or gDNA derived from T cells, B-cell-depleted T cells, or PBMCs. Deeply sampled blood TCRbeta repertoires from subjects exposed to, actively infected with, or recovered from COVID-19 were included in the dataset. The repertoires were made available in a free public database intended to serve as a resource for research on the immune response to SARS-CoV-2. The samples were drawn from two sources: the first 160 participants of the ongoing ImmuneRACE study, and over 1,000 subjects contributed by 6 global collaborators. Nearly every sample came with metadata listing a de-identified subject ID, COVID-19 status, age in years and sex. Where available, HLA class I and class II types were taken from metadata supplied by the sample provider and were not determined by assay-based typing. Findings and caveats that apply to the study as a whole: The amount of clinical and demographic metadata varied by source and participant and was provided uncurated.

Including cysteine and phenylalanine, the CDR3 has 15 amino acids. Only CDR3 DNA remains: 45 bases, in frame from the first base. V is pruned by 2 bases and J by 1 base, leaving 0 bases of the junction without a gene match. Sequences MNHEY (CDR1) and SMNVEV (CDR2) are obtained from the germline V gene (reference sequence). Collaborating institutions collected whole blood in K2EDTA tubes following their own protocols. For TCRbeta analysis, collaborators shipped samples in one of three forms: frozen whole blood, isolated PBMCs, or DNA extracted from either of those sample types. The immunoSEQ Assay, a bias-controlled multiplex PCR, was used to amplify TCRbeta CDR3 regions from genomic DNA. Turning to the authors' computational methods: Within the assay, amplification of reference gene primers was used to estimate how many nucleated cells each sample contained. To quantify the absolute abundance of each unique TCRbeta CDR3 rearrangement, sequence reads were collapsed and filtered. For each sample, productive Simpson clonality was calculated as the square root of Simpson's diversity index over productive rearrangements. Held by TCRdb, this immuneACCESS table contains in-frame sequences only and omits some clones. Under half of the omission traces to an unresolved V gene where checked; the cause of the rest is unknown. The DNA gave D and trimming, while V, J and clone size come from that table. The sample contains about 44,000 clones, over 70% of them found a single time. The ten biggest clones cover roughly 1.3% of the sample.

On this clone: No antigen is known for it. Per-base quality was not reported, and no clone a single base away is much larger than it.

The clonotype comes from a woman in her forties with acute or convalescent COVID-19. The V and J segments used are TRBV27 and TRBJ2-3, and 10 junction bases match TRBD2. Specimen: peripheral blood. The sequence in DNA is TGTGCCAGCAGTTTAGGGACTAGCGGCACAGATACGCAGTATTTT. Its coded protein is CASSLGTSGTDTQYF.